This TCR beta chain was observed in a study of identical twins. This clonotype turned up a few times. Looked up from germline, CDR1 is SGDLS and CDR2 is YYNGEE. V was shortened by 2 bases and J by 0 bases, with 5 bases between the two germline ends. There are 14 residues in the CDR3. In TCRdb, the 5' RACE reads were re-called with MiXCR into one record per CDR3 protein. The table lists roughly 540,000 distinct CDR3 sequences, about 20% of them singletons. This same sample was also part of a study on T cells expressing NK-cell markers. That study adds: The TCR beta repertoires were obtained from sorted CD3+CD56+NKG2C+, CD3+CD56+NKG2C- and CD3+CD56-NKG2C+ T cells. A range of about 1.0-8% of CD8+ T cells consisted of dominant NKG2C+ clonotypes in a handful of donors.

The sample was CD4+ T cells sorted from blood. This TCR was sampled from a woman between 18 and 29 years old in good health. The chain is built from TRBV9 and TRBJ2-2, with D hard to call. The CDR3 DNA reads as TGTGCCAGCAGCGTCTTCACGAACACCGGGGAGCTGTTTTTT. It yields the protein CASSVFTNTGELFF.